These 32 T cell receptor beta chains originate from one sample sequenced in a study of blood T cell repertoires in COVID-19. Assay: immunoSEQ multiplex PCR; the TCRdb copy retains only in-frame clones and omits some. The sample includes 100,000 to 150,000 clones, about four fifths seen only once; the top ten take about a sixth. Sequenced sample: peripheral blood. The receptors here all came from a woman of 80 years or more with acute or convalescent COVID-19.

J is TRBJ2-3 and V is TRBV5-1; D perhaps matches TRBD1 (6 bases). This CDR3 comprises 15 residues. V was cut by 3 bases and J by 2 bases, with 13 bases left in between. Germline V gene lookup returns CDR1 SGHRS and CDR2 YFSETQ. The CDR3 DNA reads TGCGCCAGCAGCTCCCGGACAGCCAACACAGATACGCAGTATTTT. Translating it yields CASSSRTANTDTQYF.

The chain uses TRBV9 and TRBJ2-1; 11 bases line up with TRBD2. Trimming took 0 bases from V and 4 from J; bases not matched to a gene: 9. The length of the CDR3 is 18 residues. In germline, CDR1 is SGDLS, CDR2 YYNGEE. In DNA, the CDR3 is TGTGCCAGCAGCGTAGCACTAGCGGGGGAGAAATTTTACAATGAGCAGTTCTTC. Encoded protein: CASSVALAGEKFYNEQFF. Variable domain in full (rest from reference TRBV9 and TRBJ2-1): DSGVTQTPKHLITATGQRVTLRCSPRSGDLSVYWYQQSLDQGLQFLIQYYNGEERAKGNILERFSAQQFPDLHSELNLSSLELGDSALYFCASSVALAGEKFYNEQFFGPGTRLTVL.

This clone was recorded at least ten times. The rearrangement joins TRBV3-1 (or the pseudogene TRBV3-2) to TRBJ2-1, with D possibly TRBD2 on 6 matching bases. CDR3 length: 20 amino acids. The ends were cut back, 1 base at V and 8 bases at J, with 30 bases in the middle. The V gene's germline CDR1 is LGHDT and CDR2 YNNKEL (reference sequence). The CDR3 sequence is CASSQAGSHWDFNPSHEQFF. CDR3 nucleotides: TGTGCCAGCAGCCAAGCGGGGAGTCACTGGGACTTTAATCCTTCCCATGAGCAGTTCTTC.

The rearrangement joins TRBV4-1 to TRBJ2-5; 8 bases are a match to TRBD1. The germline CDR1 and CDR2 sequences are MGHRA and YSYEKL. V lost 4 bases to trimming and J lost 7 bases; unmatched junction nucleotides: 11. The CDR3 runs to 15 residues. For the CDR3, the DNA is TGCGCCAGCAGCCGCACGACAGGGACAGGCGCGACCCAGTACTTC. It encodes CASSRTTGTGATQYF.

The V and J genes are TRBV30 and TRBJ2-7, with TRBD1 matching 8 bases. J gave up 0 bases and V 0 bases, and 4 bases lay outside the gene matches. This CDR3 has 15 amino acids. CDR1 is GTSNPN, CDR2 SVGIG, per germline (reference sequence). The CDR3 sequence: CAWSVPGQVSYEQYF. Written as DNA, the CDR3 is TGTGCCTGGAGTGTTCCGGGACAGGTCTCCTACGAGCAGTACTTC.

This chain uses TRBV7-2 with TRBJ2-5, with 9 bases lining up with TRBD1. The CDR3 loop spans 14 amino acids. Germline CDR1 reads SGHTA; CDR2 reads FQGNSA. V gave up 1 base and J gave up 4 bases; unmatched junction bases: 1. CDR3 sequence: CASSLDRGPETQYF. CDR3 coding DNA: TGTGCCAGCAGCTTAGACAGGGGGCCAGAGACCCAGTACTTC. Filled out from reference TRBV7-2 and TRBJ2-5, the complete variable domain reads GAGVSQSPSNKVTEKGKDVELRCDPISGHTALYWYRQSLGQGLEFLIYFQGNSAPDKSGLPSDRFSAERTGGSVSTLTIQRTQQEDSAVYLCASSLDRGPETQYFGPGTRLLVL.

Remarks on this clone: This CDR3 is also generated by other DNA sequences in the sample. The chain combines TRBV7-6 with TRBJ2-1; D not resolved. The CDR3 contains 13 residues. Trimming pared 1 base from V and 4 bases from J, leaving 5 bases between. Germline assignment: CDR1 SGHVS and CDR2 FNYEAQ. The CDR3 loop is CASSLDRYNEQFF. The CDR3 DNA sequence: TGTGCCAGCAGCTTAGATCGTTACAATGAGCAGTTCTTC.

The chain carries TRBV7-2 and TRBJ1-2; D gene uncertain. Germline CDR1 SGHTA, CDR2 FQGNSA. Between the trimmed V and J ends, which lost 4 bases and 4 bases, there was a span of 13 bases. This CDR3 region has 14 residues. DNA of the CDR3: TGTGCCAGCAGCTCGGGAAACGGGATCTATGGCTACACCTTC. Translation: CASSSGNGIYGYTF. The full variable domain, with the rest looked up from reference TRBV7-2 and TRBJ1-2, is GAGVSQSPSNKVTEKGKDVELRCDPISGHTALYWYRQSLGQGLEFLIYFQGNSAPDKSGLPSDRFSAERTGGSVSTLTIQRTQQEDSAVYLCASSSGNGIYGYTFGSGTRLTVV.

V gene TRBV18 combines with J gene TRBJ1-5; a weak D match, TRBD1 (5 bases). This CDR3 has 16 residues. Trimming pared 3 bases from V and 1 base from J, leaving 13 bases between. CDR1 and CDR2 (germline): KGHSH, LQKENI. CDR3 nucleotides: TGTGCCAGCTCACCGTCACAGGCAAGAAGCAATCAGCCCCAGCATTTT. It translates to CASSPSQARSNQPQHF.

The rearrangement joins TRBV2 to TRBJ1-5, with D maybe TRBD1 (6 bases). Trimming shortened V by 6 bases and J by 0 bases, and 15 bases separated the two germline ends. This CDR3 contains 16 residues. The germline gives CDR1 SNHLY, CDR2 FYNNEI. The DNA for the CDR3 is TGTGCCAGCAGCAGACAGGCGATGACTAGCAATCAGCCCCAGCATTTT. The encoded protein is CASSRQAMTSNQPQHF.

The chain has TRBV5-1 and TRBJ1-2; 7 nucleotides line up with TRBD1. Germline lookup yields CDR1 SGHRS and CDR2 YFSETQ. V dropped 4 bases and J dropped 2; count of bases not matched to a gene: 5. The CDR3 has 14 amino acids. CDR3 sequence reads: CASSIQGGNYGYTF. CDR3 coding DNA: TGCGCCAGCAGCATCCAGGGGGGCAACTATGGCTACACCTTC.

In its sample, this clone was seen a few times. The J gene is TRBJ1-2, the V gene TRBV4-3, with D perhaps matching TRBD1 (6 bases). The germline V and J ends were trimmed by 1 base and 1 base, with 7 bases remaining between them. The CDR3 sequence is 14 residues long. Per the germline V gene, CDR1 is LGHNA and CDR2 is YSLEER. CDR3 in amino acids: CASSQGQDNYGYTF. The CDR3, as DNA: TGCGCCAGCAGCCAAGGACAGGATAACTATGGCTACACCTTC.

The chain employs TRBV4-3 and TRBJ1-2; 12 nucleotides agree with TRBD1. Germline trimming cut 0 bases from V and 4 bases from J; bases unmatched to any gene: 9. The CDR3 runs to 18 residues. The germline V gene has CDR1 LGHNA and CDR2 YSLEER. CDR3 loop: CASSQERGGTGGLYGYTF. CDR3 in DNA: TGCGCCAGCAGCCAAGAGCGGGGCGGGACAGGGGGCCTCTATGGCTACACCTTC.

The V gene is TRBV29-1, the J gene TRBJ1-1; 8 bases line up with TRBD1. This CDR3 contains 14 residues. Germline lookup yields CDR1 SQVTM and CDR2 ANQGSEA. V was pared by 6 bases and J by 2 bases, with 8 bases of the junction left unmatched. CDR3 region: CSVAHRGGNTEAFF. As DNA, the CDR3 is TGCAGCGTCGCACACAGGGGGGGAAACACTGAAGCTTTCTTT.

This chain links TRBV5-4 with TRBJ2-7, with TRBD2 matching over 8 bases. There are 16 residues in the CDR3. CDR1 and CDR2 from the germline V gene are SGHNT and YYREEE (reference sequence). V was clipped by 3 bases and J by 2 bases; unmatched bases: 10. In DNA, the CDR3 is TGTGCCAGCAGCTCGTACGAGCGGGGGTCTCCCTACGAGCAGTACTTC. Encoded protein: CASSSYERGSPYEQYF.

The CDR3 sequence: CASSETGVDEAFF. The CDR3 nucleotides are TGTGCCAGCAGTGAAACAGGGGTGGATGAAGCTTTCTTT. The chain links TRBV6-1 to TRBJ1-1; TRBD1 aligns across 7 bases. In germline, CDR1 is MNHNS, CDR2 SASEGT. This CDR3 is built from 13 residues. With 2 bases clipped from V and 7 bases from J, the junction kept 4 bases outside the gene matches.

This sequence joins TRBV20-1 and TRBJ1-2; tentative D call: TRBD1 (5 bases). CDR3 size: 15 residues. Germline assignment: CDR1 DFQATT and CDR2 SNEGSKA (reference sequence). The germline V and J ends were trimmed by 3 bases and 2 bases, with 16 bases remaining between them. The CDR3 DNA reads TGCAGTGCTAGTAAGGCGGGGCAGCAGAACTATGGCTACACCTTC. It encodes CSASKAGQQNYGYTF.

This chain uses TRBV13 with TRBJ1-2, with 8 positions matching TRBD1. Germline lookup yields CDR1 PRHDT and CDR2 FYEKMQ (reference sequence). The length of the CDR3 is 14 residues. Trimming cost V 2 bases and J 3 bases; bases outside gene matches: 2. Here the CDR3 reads CASSLQGADYGYTF. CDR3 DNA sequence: TGTGCCAGCAGCTTACAGGGGGCTGACTATGGCTACACCTTC.

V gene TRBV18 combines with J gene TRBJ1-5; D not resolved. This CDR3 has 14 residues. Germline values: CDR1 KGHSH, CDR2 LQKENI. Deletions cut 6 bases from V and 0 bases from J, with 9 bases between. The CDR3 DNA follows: TGTGCCAGCTCCCCCGTAGATAGCAATCAGCCCCAGCATTTT. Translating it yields CASSPVDSNQPQHF.

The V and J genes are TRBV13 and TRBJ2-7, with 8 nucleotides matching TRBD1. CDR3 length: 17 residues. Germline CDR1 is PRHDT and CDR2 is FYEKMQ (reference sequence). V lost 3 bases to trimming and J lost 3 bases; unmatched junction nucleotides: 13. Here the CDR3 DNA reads TGTGCCAGCAGCTTTCGGACAGGGAAGAATGGGGGCTACGAGCAGTACTTC. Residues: CASSFRTGKNGGYEQYF.

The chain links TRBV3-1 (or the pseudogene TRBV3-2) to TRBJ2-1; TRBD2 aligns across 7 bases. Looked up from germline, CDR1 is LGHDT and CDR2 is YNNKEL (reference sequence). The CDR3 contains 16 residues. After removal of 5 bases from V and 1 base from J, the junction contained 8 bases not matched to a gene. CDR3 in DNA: TGTGCCAGCAGCTTGGGTGCGGGAGCATCCTACAATGAGCAGTTCTTC. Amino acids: CASSLGAGASYNEQFF.

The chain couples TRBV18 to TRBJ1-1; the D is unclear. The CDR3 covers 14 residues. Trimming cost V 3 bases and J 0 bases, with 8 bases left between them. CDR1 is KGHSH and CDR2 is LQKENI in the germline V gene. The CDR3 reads CASSPPRLNTEAFF. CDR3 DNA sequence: TGTGCCAGCTCACCTCCACGGTTGAACACTGAAGCTTTCTTT.

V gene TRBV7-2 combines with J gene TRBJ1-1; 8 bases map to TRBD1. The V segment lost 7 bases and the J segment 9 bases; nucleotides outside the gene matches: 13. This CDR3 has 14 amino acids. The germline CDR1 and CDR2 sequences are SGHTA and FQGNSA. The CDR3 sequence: CASTPGQANRQAFF. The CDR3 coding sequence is TGTGCCAGCACCCCGGGACAGGCCAACCGGCAAGCTTTCTTT.

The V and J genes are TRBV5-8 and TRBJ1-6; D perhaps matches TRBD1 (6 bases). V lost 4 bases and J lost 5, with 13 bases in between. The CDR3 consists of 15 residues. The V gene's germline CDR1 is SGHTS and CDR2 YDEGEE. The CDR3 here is CASSPRDTHNSPLHF. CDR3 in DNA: TGTGCCAGCAGCCCCCGGGACACTCATAATTCACCCCTCCACTTT.

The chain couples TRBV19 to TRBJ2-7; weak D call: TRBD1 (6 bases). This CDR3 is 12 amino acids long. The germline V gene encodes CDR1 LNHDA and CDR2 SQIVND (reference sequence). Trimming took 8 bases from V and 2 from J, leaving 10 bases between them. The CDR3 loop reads CASGTNPYEQYF. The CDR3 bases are TGTGCCAGTGGGACAAACCCCTACGAGCAGTACTTC. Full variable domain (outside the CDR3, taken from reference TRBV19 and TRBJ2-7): DGGITQSPKYLFRKEGQNVTLSCEQNLNHDAMYWYRQDPGQGLRLIYYSQIVNDFQKGDIAEGYSVSREKKESFPLTVTSAQKNPTAFYLCASGTNPYEQYFGPGTRLTVT.

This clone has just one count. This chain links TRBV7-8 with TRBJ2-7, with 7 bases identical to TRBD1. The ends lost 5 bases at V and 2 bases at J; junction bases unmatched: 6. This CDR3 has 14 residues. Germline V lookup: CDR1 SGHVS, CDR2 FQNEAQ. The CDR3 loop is CASSLQGVAYEQYF. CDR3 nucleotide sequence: TGTGCCAGCAGCCTCCAGGGGGTTGCCTACGAGCAGTACTTC.

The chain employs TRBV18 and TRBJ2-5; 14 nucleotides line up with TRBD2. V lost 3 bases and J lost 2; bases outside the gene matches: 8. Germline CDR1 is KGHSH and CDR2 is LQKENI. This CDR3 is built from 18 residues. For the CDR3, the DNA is TGTGCCAGCTCACCGGGGACTAGCGGGAGAGCCCATCAAGAGACCCAGTACTTC. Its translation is CASSPGTSGRAHQETQYF.

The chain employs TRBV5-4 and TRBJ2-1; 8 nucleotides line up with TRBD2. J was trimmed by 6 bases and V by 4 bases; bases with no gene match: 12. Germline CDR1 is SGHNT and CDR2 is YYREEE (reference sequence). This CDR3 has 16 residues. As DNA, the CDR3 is TGTGCCAGCAGCAGGGCCGGGACTAGTTTCGGCAATGAGCAGTTCTTC. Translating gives CASSRAGTSFGNEQFF.

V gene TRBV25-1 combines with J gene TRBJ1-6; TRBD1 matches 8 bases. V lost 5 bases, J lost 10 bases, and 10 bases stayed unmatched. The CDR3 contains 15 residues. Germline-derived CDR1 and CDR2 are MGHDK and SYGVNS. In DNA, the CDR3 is TGTGCCAGCAGTCCTCGGAGCAGGGGGCAATCACCCCTCCACTTT. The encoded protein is CASSPRSRGQSPLHF.

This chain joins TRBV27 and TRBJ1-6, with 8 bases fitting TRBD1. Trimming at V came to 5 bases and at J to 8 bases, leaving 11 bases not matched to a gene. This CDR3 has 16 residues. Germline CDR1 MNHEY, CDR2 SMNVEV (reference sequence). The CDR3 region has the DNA TGTGCCAGCAGTCTCCCCCGACAGGGGAGGTATTCACCCCTCCACTTT. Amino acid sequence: CASSLPRQGRYSPLHF.

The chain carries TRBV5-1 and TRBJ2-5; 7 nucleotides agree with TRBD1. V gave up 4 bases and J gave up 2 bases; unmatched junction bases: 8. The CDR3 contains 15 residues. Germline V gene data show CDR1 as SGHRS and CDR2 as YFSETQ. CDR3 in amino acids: CASSPLQGRQETQYF. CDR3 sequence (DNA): TGCGCCAGCAGCCCACTACAGGGGCGGCAAGAGACCCAGTACTTC.

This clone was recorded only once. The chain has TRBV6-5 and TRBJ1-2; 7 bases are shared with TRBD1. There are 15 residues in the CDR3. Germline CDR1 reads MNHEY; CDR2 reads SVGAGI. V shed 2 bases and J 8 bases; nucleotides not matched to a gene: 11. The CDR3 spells CASSYGRTGRGGYTF. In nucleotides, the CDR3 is TGTGCCAGCAGTTACGGCCGGACAGGCCGGGGCGGCTACACCTTC.